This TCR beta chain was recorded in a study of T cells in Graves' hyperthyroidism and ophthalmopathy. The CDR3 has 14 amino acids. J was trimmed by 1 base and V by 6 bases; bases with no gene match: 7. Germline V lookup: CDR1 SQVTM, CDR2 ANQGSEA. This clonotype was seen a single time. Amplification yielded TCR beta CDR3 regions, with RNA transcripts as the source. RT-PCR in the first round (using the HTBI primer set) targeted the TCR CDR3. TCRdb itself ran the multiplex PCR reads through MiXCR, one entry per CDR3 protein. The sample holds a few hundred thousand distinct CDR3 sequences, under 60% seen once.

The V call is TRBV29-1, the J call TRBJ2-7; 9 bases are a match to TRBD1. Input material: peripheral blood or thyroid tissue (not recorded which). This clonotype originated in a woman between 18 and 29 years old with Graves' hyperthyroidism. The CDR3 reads CSVAGQGGSYEQYF. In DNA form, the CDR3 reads TGCAGCGTAGCGGGACAGGGAGGGTCCTACGAGCAGTACTTC.